This paragraph covers one TCR beta chain sequence. CDR1 and CDR2 from the germline V gene are MNHEY and SMNVEV (reference sequence). V lost 2 bases to trimming and J lost 7 bases, with 9 bases between them. The CDR3 sequence is 13 residues long. This sample is drawn from a study of blood T cells in healthy people across ages. Individuals who donated were healthy Caucasians from Russia aged about 6 to 100. Through a sample-barcoded 5' primer and a J-beta primer mix, a second PCR was run for roughly 6 to 11 cycles. TCRdb analysed the 5' RACE reads with MiXCR anew, one entry per CDR3 protein. This table has approximately 800,000 distinct CDR3 sequences, 36% appearing once.

This chain joins TRBV27 and TRBJ1-5; no firm D call. The sample taken for sequencing was blood. The TCR originated in a man between 18 and 29 years old in good health. The CDR3 protein is CASSLKAGQPQHF. The CDR3 DNA reads TGTGCCAGCAGTTTAAAGGCAGGACAGCCCCAGCATTTT.